The sequence of this T cell receptor (beta chain) was determined in a study of low-dose radiotherapy and immunotherapy resistance in tumors. Specified time point: before trial treatment. First-strand cDNA used TRAV- and TRBV-specific primers, covering alpha and beta chains. Amplification, which lasted around 21 PCR cycles, used a constant-region primer and V-primer adapter to amplify TCRs. One entry per CDR3 protein, called by TCRdb with MiXCR from the reads. Of about 60,000 distinct CDR3 sequences listed, 20% to 25% are singletons. In its sample, this clonotype was seen many times. The CDR3 is 11 amino acids. CDR1 and CDR2 (germline): MDHEN, SYDVKM. V was cut by 4 bases and J by 15 bases, with 13 bases left in between.

The source is a male donor with prostate cancer. The input for sequencing was PBMCs, taken before treatment. The gene calls are TRBV28 and TRBJ2-1; D perhaps matches TRBD2 (6 bases). The CDR3 reads CASSSQRAGFF. In DNA form, the CDR3 reads TGTGCCAGCAGTTCCCAGCGGGCGGGGTTCTTC.